The clone carrying this TCR beta chain was found a few times. The antigen is undetermined. CDR1 is SGHNT, CDR2 YYREEE, per germline (reference sequence). Losses at the gene ends were 4 bases for V and 2 bases for J; bases not matched to a gene: 5. This CDR3 spans 16 amino acids. The data belong to a study of T-cell memory formation after mild COVID-19. Study-wide results and caveats: Pre-infection memory held some responding clones, suggesting pre-existing cross-reactive T cells responded. Clones contracting day 15 to 85 were balanced CD4/CD8; later expanders leaned CD4+.

The authors produced TCR alpha and TCR beta cDNA libraries with sample barcodes and UMIs by 5'RACE using constant-segment primers. From the 5' RACE reads, TCRdb called clonotypes with MiXCR, one entry per CDR3 protein. This sample has about 200,000 distinct CDR3 sequences, with 15% to 20% found just once. The clonotype was recovered from an adult woman who had mild COVID-19 (a few samples of this study predate the infection). Cell type and time point are not known. This sequence joins TRBV5-4 and TRBJ2-6; 8 bases fit TRBD1. Sequences were obtained from PBMCs or a T cell subset sorted from them (not recorded which). CDR3 loop: CASSPGQVAGANVLTF. CDR3 DNA sequence: TGTGCCAGCAGCCCGGGACAGGTGGCTGGGGCCAACGTCCTGACTTTC. The full variable domain, completed using reference TRBV5-4 and TRBJ2-6, is ETGVTQSPTHLIKTRGQQVTLRCSSQSGHNTVSWYQQALGQGPQFIFQYYREEENGRGNFPPRFSGLQFPNYSSELNVNALELDDSALYLCASSPGQVAGANVLTFGAGSRLTVL.